This T cell receptor beta chain was sequenced in a study of breast tumors, draining lymph nodes, adjacent tissues. Samples came from axillary lymph nodes draining the breast cancer. In regard to this clonotype: This may come from a read error, since a much larger clone is one base off.

Unmatched junction bases numbered 8, after V lost 3 bases and J lost 4 bases. The CDR3 consists of 15 residues. The V gene's germline CDR1 is MNHEY and CDR2 SMNVEV (reference sequence). TCRdb re-called the multiplex PCR reads through MiXCR, storing one row per CDR3 protein. The sample lists fewer than 85,000 distinct CDR3 sequences, about 20% occurring once. The clonotype originates from a female donor with breast cancer. Some clones in this sample may be carry-over from other donors' samples. Material for sequencing was axillary lymph node tissue. This chain connects TRBV27 to TRBJ2-7, with TRBD2 matching over 8 bases. For the CDR3, the DNA is TGTGCCAGCAGTTTGTCAGCGGGAGAGGGTTACGAGCAGTACTTC. It encodes CASSLSAGEGYEQYF.